One and the same sample provided the 5 T cell receptor beta chains below, sequenced in a study of regulatory dendritic cells for organ transplantation. Measured with immunoSEQ multiplex PCR; TCRdb has only the in-frame clones, and not every one. The sample has about 34,000 clones; approximately 88% are singletons. Sequencing input: naive CD4+ T cells from blood. Subset noted: CD45RA+ naive T cells. These receptors all stem from a human donor in good health.

V is TRBV7-2 and J is TRBJ1-5, with 8 bases identical to TRBD1. V shed 5 bases and J 0 bases; nucleotides not matched to a gene: 12. CDR1 is SGHTA and CDR2 is FQGNSA in the germline V gene. There are 18 residues in the CDR3. As DNA, the CDR3 is TGTGCCAGCAGCGCCGGGACAGGTTCCACCTTTAGCAATCAGCCCCAGCATTTT. As protein: CASSAGTGSTFSNQPQHF.

J is TRBJ2-5 and V is TRBV4-3; D is unresolved. V lost 1 base, J lost 5 bases, and 11 bases lay in between. This CDR3 region has 14 residues. Germline V CDR1 and CDR2: LGHNA, YSLEER. The CDR3 sequence: CASSQALIVETQYF. In DNA form, the CDR3 reads TGCGCCAGCAGCCAAGCTTTAATTGTTGAGACCCAGTACTTC.

CDR3 in amino acids: CASIERLAGYEQYF. CDR3 coding DNA: TGTGCCAGCATCGAGAGGCTAGCGGGGTACGAGCAGTACTTC. The chain employs TRBV6-6 and TRBJ2-7; 9 nucleotides line up with TRBD2. Germline V gives CDR1 MNHNY, CDR2 SVGAGI (reference sequence). This CDR3 comprises 14 residues. Trimming took 7 bases from V and 4 from J; bases not matched to a gene: 8.

The V gene is TRBV9, the J gene TRBJ2-7; 12 bases agree with TRBD1. Germline V gives CDR1 SGDLS, CDR2 YYNGEE. The CDR3 runs 18 residues. V trimming: 0 bases; J trimming: 2 bases; junction bases outside the gene matches: 9. In nucleotides, the CDR3 is TGTGCCAGCAGCGTAGAACCCACGGGACAGGGGGCCCCCTACGAGCAGTACTTC. This codes for CASSVEPTGQGAPYEQYF. Based on the CDR3 plus reference TRBV9 and TRBJ2-7, the full variable domain is DSGVTQTPKHLITATGQRVTLRCSPRSGDLSVYWYQQSLDQGLQFLIQYYNGEERAKGNILERFSAQQFPDLHSELNLSSLELGDSALYFCASSVEPTGQGAPYEQYFGPGTRLTVT.

The chain uses TRBV7-2 and TRBJ1-2; 12 positions match TRBD1. Germline assignment: CDR1 SGHTA and CDR2 FQGNSA. The CDR3 sequence is 16 residues long. V gave up 3 bases and J gave up 5 bases; unmatched junction bases: 7. CDR3 sequence (DNA): TGTGCCAGCAGCTTGGGACAGGGGGCGTCTCGGTATGGCTACACCTTC. Residues: CASSLGQGASRYGYTF.